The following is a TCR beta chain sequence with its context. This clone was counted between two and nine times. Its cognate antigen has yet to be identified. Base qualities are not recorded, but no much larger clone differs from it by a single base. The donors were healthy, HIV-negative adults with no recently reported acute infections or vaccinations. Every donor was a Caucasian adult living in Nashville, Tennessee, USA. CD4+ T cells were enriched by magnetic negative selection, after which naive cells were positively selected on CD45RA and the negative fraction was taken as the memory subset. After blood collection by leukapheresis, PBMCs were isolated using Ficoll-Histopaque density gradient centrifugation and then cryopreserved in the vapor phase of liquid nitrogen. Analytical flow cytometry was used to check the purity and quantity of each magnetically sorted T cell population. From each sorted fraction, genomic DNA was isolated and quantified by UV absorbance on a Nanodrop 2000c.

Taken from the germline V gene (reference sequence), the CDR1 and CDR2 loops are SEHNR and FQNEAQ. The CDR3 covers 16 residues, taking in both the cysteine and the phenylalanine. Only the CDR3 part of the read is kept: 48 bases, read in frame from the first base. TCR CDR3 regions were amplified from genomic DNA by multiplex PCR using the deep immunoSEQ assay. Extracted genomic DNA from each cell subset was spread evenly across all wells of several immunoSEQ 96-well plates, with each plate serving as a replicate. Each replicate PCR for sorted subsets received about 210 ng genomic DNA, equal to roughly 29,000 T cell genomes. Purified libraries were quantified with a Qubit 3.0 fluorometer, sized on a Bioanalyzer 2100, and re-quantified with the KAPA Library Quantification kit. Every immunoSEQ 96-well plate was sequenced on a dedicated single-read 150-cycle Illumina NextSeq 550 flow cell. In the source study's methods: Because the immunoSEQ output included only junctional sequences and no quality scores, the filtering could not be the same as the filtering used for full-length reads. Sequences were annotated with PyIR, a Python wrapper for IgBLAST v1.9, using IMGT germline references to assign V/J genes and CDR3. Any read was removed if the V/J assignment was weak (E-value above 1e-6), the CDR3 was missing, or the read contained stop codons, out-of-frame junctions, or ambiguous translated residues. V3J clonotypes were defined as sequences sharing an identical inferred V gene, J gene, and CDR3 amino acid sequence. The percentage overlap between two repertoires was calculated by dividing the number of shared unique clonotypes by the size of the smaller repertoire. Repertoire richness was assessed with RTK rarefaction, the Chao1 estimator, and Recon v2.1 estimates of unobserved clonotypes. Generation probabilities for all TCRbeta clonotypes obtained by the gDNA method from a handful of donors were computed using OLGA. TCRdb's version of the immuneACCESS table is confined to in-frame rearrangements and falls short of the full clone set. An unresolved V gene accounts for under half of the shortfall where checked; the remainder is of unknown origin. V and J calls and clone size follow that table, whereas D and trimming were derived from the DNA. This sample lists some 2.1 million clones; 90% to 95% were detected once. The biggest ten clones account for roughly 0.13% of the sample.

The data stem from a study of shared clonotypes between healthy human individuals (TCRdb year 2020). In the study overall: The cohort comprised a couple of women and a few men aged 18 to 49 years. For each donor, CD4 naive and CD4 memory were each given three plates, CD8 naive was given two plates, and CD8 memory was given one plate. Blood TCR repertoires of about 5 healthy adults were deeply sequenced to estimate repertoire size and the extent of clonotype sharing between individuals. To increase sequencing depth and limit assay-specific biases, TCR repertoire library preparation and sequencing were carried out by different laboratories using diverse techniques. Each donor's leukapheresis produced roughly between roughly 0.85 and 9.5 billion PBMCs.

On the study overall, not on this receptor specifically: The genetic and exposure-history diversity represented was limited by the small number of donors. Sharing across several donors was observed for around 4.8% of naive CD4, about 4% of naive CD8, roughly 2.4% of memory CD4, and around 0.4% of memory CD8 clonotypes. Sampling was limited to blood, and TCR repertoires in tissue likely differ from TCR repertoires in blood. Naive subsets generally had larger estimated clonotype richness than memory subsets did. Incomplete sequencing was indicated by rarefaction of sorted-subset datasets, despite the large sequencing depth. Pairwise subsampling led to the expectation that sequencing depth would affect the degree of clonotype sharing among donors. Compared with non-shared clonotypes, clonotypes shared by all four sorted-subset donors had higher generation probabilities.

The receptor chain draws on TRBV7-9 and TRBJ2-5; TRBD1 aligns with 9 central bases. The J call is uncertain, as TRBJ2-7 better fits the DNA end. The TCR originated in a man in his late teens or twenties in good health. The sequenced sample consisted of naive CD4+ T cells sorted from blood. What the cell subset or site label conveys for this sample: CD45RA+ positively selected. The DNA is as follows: TGTGCCAGCAGCTTGGGGGACAGGGCGAGCCTCTACGAGCAGTACTTC. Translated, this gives CASSLGDRASLYEQYF.